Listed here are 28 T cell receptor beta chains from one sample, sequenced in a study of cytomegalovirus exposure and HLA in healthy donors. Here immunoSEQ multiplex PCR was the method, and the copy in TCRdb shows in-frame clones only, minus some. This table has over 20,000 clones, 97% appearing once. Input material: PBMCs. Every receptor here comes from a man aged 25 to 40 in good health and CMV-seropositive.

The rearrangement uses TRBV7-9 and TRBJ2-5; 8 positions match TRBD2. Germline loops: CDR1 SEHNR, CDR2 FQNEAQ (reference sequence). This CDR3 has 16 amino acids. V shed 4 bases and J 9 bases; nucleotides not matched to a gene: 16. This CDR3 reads CASSSATSAVRWAQYF. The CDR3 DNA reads TGTGCCAGCAGCTCGGCGACTAGCGCGGTCCGGTGGGCCCAGTACTTC.

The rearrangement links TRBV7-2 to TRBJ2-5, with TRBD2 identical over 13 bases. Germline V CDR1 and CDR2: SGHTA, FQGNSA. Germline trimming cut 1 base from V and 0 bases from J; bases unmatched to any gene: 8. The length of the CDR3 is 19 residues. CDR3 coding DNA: TGTGCCAGCAGCTTAGGGGCGGCGGGACTAGCGGGGTACCAAGAGACCCAGTACTTC. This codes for CASSLGAAGLAGYQETQYF.

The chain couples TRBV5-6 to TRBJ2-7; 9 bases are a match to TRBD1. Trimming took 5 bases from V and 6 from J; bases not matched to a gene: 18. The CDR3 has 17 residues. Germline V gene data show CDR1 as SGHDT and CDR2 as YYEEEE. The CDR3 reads CASSSGTGSLPPTEQYF. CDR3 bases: TGTGCCAGCAGTTCCGGGACAGGGTCCTTACCTCCTACCGAGCAGTACTTC.

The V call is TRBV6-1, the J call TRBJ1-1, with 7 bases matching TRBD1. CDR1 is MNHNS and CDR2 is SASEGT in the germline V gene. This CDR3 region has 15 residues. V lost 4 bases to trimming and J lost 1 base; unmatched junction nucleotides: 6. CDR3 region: CASSGRTGKNTEAFF. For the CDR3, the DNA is TGTGCCAGCAGTGGCCGGACAGGTAAGAACACTGAAGCTTTCTTT.

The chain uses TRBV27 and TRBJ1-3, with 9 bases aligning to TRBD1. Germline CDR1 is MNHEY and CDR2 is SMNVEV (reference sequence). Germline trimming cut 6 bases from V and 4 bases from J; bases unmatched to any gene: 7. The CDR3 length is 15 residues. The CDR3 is CASSLTGGKGNTIYF. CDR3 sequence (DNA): TGTGCCAGCAGCCTAACAGGGGGCAAAGGAAACACCATATATTTT.

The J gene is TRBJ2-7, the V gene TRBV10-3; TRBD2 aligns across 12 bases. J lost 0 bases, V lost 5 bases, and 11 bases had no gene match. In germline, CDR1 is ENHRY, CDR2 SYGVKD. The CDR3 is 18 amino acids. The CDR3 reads CAISLGLAGPGSSYEQYF. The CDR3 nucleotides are TGTGCCATCAGTTTGGGACTAGCGGGCCCGGGTAGCTCCTACGAGCAGTACTTC.

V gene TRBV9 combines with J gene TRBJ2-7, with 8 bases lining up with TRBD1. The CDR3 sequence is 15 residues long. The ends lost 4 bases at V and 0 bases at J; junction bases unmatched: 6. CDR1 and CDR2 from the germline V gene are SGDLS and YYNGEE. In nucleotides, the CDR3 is TGTGCCAGCAGCACGAGGACAGGGAGCTCCTACGAGCAGTACTTC. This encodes CASSTRTGSSYEQYF.

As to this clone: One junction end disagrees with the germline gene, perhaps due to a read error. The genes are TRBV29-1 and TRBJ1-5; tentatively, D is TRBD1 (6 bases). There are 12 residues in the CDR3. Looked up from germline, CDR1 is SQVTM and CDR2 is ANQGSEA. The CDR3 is CSVETLQGTAYF. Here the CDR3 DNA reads TGCAGCGTTGAAACATTACAGGGTACCGCGTATTTT. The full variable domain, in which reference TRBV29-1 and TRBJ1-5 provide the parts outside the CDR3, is SAVISQKPSRDICQRGTSLTIQCQVDSQVTMMFWYRQQPGQSLTLIATANQGSEATYESGFVIDKFPISRPNLTFSTLTVSNMSPEDSSIYLCSVETLQGTAYFGDGTRLSIL.

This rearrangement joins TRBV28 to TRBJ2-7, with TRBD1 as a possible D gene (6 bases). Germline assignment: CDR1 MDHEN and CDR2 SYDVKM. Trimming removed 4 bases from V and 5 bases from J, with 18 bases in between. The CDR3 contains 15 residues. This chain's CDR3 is CASSSASQGKDEQYF. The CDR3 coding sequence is TGTGCCAGCAGTTCCGCGAGCCAGGGGAAAGACGAGCAGTACTTC.

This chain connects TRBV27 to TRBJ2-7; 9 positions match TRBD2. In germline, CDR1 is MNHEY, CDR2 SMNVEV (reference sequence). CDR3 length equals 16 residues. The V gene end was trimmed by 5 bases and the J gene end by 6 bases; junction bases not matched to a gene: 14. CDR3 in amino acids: CASSNLRLAGLSEQYF. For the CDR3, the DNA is TGTGCCAGCAGTAACTTGAGGCTAGCGGGATTAAGCGAGCAGTACTTC.

The CDR3 protein is CASSHSKDRDEKLFF. The CDR3 DNA follows: TGTGCCAGCAGCCACAGTAAGGATCGAGATGAAAAACTGTTTTTT. The rearrangement uses TRBV21-1 and TRBJ1-4; no check of the table's D call, TRBD1, against the DNA was made. TRBV21-1 is assigned pseudogene status. This CDR3 is 15 amino acids long.

Here the CDR3 DNA reads TGTGCCAGCAGTTCCCTCGCGACAGGGGGCAGGAACACCATATATTTT. Amino acid sequence: CASSSLATGGRNTIYF. The chain has TRBV27 and TRBJ1-3; 10 bases match TRBD1. The germline V gene encodes CDR1 MNHEY and CDR2 SMNVEV (reference sequence). This CDR3 contains 16 residues. The junction had 10 bases not matched to a gene; V was cut back by 4 bases and J by 7 bases.

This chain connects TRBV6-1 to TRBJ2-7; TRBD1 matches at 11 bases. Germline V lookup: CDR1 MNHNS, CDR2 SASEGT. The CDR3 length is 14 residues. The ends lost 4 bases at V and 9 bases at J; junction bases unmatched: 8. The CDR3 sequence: CASSAGQGELVQYF. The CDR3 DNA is TGTGCCAGCAGTGCGGGACAGGGGGAGTTGGTGCAGTACTTC.

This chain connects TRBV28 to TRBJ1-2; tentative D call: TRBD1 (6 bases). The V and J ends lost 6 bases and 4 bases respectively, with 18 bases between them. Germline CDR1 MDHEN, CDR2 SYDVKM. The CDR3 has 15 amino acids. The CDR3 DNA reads TGTGCCAGCAGCTTGCGGGGGGGCGCTGTCTATGGCTACACCTTC. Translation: CASSLRGGAVYGYTF.

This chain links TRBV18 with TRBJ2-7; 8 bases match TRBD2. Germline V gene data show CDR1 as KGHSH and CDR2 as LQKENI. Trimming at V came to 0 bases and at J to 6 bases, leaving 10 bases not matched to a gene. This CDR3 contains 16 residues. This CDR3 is CASSPPTTSGLFEQYF. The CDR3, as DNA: TGTGCCAGCTCACCACCGACTACTAGCGGCCTCTTCGAGCAGTACTTC. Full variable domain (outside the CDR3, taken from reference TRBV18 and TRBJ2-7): NAGVMQNPRHLVRRRGQEARLRCSPMKGHSHVYWYRQLPEEGLKFMVYLQKENIIDESGMPKERFSAEFPKEGPSILRIQQVVRGDSAAYFCASSPPTTSGLFEQYFGPGTRLTVT.

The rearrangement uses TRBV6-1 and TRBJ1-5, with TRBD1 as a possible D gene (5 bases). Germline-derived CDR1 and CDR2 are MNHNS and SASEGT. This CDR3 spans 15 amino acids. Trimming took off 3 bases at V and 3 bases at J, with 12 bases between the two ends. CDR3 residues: CASSERPGLNQPQHF. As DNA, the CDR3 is TGTGCCAGCAGTGAGAGACCAGGGCTCAATCAGCCCCAGCATTTT.

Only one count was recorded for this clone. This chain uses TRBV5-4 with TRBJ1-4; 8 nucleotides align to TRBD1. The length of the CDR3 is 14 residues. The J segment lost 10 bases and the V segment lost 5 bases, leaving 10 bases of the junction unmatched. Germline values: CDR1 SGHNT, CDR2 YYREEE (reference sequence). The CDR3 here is CASRTTGDGGKLFF. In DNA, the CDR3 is TGTGCCAGCAGGACGACAGGGGATGGTGGAAAACTGTTTTTT.

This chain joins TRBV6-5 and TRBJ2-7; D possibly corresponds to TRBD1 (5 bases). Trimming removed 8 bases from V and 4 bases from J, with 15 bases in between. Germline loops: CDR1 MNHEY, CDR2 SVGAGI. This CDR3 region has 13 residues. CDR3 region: CASGASALYEQYF. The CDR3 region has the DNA TGTGCCAGCGGGGCCAGCGCCTTATACGAGCAGTACTTC.

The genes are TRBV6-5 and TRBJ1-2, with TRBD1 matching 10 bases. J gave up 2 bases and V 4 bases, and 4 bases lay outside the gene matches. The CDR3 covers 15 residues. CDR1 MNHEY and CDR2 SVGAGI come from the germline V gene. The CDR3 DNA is TGTGCCAGCAGTTCTGTGGGACAGGGGAACTATGGCTACACCTTC. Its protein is CASSSVGQGNYGYTF.

CDR3 sequence reads: CASSVVQGTGELFF. The CDR3 coding sequence is TGCGCCAGCAGCGTAGTCCAGGGCACCGGGGAGCTGTTTTTT. This chain uses TRBV5-1 with TRBJ2-2; possible D gene TRBD1, 5 bases. The CDR3 spans 14 residues. Trimming removed 4 bases from V and 4 bases from J, with 11 bases in between. Germline CDR1 SGHRS, CDR2 YFSETQ.

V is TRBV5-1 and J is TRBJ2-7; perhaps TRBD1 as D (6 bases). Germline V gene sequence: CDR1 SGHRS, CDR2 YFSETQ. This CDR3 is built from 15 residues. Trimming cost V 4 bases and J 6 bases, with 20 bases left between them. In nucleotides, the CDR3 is TGCGCCAGCAGCCTACAGGGTAGTCGACCATCCGAGCAGTACTTC. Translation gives CASSLQGSRPSEQYF.

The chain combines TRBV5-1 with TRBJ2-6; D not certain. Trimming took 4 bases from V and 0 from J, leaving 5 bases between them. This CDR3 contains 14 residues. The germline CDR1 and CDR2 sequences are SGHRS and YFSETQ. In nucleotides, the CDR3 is TGCGCCAGCAGCCTTTTCTCTGGGGCCAACGTCCTGACTTTC. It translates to CASSLFSGANVLTF. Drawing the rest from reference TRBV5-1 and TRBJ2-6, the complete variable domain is KAGVTQTPRYLIKTRGQQVTLSCSPISGHRSVSWYQQTPGQGLQFLFEYFSETQRNKGNFPGRFSGRQFSNSRSEMNVSTLELGDSALYLCASSLFSGANVLTFGAGSRLTVL.

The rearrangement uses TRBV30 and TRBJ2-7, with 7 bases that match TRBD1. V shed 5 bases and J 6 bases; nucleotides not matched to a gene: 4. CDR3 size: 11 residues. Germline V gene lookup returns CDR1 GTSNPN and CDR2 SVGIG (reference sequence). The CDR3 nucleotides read TGTGCCTGGGACAGGGTAAGCGAGCAGTACTTC. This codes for CAWDRVSEQYF.

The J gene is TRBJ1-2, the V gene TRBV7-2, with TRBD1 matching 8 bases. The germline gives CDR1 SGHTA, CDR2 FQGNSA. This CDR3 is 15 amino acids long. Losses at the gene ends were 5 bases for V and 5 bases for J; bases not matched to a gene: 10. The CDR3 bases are TGTGCCAGCAGCCCAGAAGGGGACAGGAATTATGGCTACACCTTC. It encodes CASSPEGDRNYGYTF.

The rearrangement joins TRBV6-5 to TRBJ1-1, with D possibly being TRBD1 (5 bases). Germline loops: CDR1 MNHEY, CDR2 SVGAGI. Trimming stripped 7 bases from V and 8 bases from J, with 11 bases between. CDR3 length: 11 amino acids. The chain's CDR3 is CASIMRDEAFF. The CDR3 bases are TGTGCCAGCATCATGCGGGACGAAGCTTTCTTT.

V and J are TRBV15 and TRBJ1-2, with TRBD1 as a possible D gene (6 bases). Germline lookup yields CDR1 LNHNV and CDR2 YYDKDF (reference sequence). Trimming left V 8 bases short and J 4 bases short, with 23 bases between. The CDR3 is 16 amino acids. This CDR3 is CATATSTLDRIYGYTF. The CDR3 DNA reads TGTGCCACCGCAACGTCTACATTAGACAGGATCTATGGCTACACCTTC.

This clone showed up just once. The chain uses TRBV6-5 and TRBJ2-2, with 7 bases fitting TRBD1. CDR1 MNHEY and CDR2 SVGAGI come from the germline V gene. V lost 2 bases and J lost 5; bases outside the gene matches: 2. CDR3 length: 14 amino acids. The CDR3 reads CASSYPGQTGELFF. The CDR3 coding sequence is TGTGCCAGCAGTTACCCGGGACAGACCGGGGAGCTGTTTTTT.

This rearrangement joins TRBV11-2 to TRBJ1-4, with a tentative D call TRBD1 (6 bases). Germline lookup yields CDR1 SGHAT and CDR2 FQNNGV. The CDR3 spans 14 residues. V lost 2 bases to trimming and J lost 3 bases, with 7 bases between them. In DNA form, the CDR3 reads TGTGCCAGCAGCTTAAAGGGGGCTAATGAAAAACTGTTTTTT. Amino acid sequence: CASSLKGANEKLFF.